Below, 17 T cell receptor beta chains from the same sample are listed, as sequenced in a study of blood T cell repertoires in COVID-19. Assay used: immunoSEQ multiplex PCR; TCRdb lists only in-frame clones, some missing. The sample contains around 99,000 clones, about four fifths of which appear only once. The sequenced sample was peripheral blood. These receptors all stem from a woman aged 80 or over with active or convalescent COVID-19.

The chain combines TRBV24-1 with TRBJ2-3; 13 bases match TRBD2. From germline, CDR1 is KGHDR and CDR2 SFDVKD. The CDR3 is 18 amino acids. With 1 base clipped from V and 7 bases from J, the junction kept 10 bases outside the gene matches. The CDR3 spells CATSDFRLTSGRRNTQYF. DNA for the CDR3: TGTGCCACCAGTGATTTTCGCTTGACTAGCGGGAGGCGGAATACGCAGTATTTT.

This chain uses TRBV4-1 with TRBJ1-5; tentative D call: TRBD1 (5 bases). Germline CDR1 MGHRA, CDR2 YSYEKL. Trimming took off 0 bases at V and 0 bases at J, with 15 bases between the two ends. The length of the CDR3 is 18 residues. This CDR3 is CASSQEDIGGYSNQPQHF. The CDR3 region has the DNA TGCGCCAGCAGCCAAGAAGATATCGGGGGATATAGCAATCAGCCCCAGCATTTT.

The chain carries TRBV6-1 and TRBJ1-2; D uncertain. Trimming left V 2 bases short and J 2 bases short, with 15 bases between. Germline CDR1 MNHNS, CDR2 SASEGT. This CDR3 comprises 16 residues. CDR3 sequence (DNA): TGTGCCAGCAGTGAAAGTCATCGAACAGAGAACTATGGCTACACCTTC. Its protein product is CASSESHRTENYGYTF.

This clone was counted a few times. The chain uses TRBV6-2 or TRBV6-3 and TRBJ2-2; D might be TRBD1 (6 bases). V was trimmed by 5 bases and J by 7 bases, leaving 17 bases between them. Germline V gene data show CDR1 as MNHEY and CDR2 as SVGEGT. The CDR3 contains 15 residues. Here the CDR3 reads CASSKLAGENGELFF. DNA of the CDR3: TGTGCCAGCAGTAAACTGGCAGGGGAAAACGGGGAGCTGTTTTTT.

This chain's CDR3 is CATSRPGQAQPQHF. The CDR3 nucleotides are TGTGCCACCTCCCGCCCAGGGCAGGCACAGCCCCAGCATTTT. The rearrangement links TRBV24-1 to TRBJ1-5; possible D gene TRBD1, 5 bases. Germline assignment: CDR1 KGHDR and CDR2 SFDVKD. This CDR3 contains 14 residues. Trimming shortened V by 9 bases and J by 7 bases, and 18 bases separated the two germline ends.

The J gene is TRBJ1-2, the V gene TRBV9; 10 bases align to TRBD1. The CDR3 has 15 residues. Trimming cost V 5 bases and J 2 bases; bases outside gene matches: 6. Germline V lookup: CDR1 SGDLS, CDR2 YYNGEE. The CDR3 is CASRKTGGLNYGYTF. CDR3 DNA sequence: TGTGCCAGCAGAAAGACAGGGGGCCTCAACTATGGCTACACCTTC.

The table lists this clone with a few counts. V usage is TRBV2 and J usage is TRBJ1-4, with 9 bases lining up with TRBD1. Unmatched junction bases numbered 8, after V lost 4 bases and J lost 8 bases. The CDR3 runs 15 residues. The V gene's germline CDR1 is SNHLY and CDR2 FYNNEI. The CDR3 coding sequence is TGTGCCAGCAGTGGGGACAGGGCTGGCCGGGAAAAACTGTTTTTT. It specifies CASSGDRAGREKLFF.

V and J are TRBV9 and TRBJ2-2, with 9 bases that match TRBD2. This CDR3 spans 16 amino acids. Per the germline V gene, CDR1 is SGDLS and CDR2 is YYNGEE. V lost 3 bases and J lost 7; bases outside the gene matches: 10. CDR3 coding DNA: TGTGCCAGCAGCGGCGTAGCGGGAGAAGGCGGCGGGGAGCTGTTTTTT. Protein product: CASSGVAGEGGGELFF. Looking up the rest from reference TRBV9 and TRBJ2-2 gives the full variable domain: DSGVTQTPKHLITATGQRVTLRCSPRSGDLSVYWYQQSLDQGLQFLIQYYNGEERAKGNILERFSAQQFPDLHSELNLSSLELGDSALYFCASSGVAGEGGGELFFGEGSRLTVL.

This chain links TRBV7-8 with TRBJ2-2, with D possibly TRBD1 on 5 matching bases. The length of the CDR3 is 15 residues. Germline V lookup: CDR1 SGHVS, CDR2 FQNEAQ. V lost 5 bases to trimming and J lost 2 bases, with 12 bases between them. The CDR3 DNA sequence: TGTGCCAGCAGCCCTCTGACAGCTAACACCGGGGAGCTGTTTTTT. Protein: CASSPLTANTGELFF.

This clone came up a few times. Germline and junction disagree at one end, which may indicate a read error. The chain employs TRBV5-1 and TRBJ2-1, with D possibly TRBD2 on 5 matching bases. This CDR3 region has 13 residues. Germline CDR1 and CDR2: SGHRS and YFSETQ. The CDR3 DNA reads as TGTGCCAGCAGTCACGGACTCTTCAATGAGCAGTTCTTC. Its translation: CASSHGLFNEQFF.

The V and J genes are TRBV4-1 and TRBJ1-6; D gene unclear. Germline V lookup: CDR1 MGHRA, CDR2 YSYEKL. Trimming took off 1 base at V and 8 bases at J, with 6 bases between the two ends. There are 13 residues in the CDR3. Here the CDR3 DNA reads TGCGCCAGCAGCCAAGTTGCGGATTCACCCCTCCACTTT. It codes for CASSQVADSPLHF.

The V gene is TRBV9, the J gene TRBJ2-5; 12 nucleotides match TRBD1. The V and J ends lost 4 bases and 5 bases, in that order; junction bases with no gene match: 9. The CDR3 length is 16 residues. The germline CDR1 and CDR2 sequences are SGDLS and YYNGEE. CDR3 DNA sequence: TGTGCCAGCAGCCTCCGGGGACAGGGGGCTGGGGAGACCCAGTACTTC. Its protein is CASSLRGQGAGETQYF. Filled out from reference TRBV9 and TRBJ2-5, the complete variable domain reads DSGVTQTPKHLITATGQRVTLRCSPRSGDLSVYWYQQSLDQGLQFLIQYYNGEERAKGNILERFSAQQFPDLHSELNLSSLELGDSALYFCASSLRGQGAGETQYFGPGTRLLVL.

The CDR3 sequence is CASSSNDSPSHEKLFF. CDR3 DNA: TGTGCCAGCAGCTCAAACGACAGCCCTAGTCATGAAAAACTGTTTTTT. This sequence joins TRBV7-9 and TRBJ1-4; D is perhaps TRBD1 (5 bases). In germline, CDR1 is SEHNR, CDR2 FQNEAQ (reference sequence). The CDR3 is 16 amino acids. The V end was cut by 4 bases, the J end by 6 bases, with 18 bases between.

The rearrangement joins TRBV23-1 to TRBJ2-7; 7 positions agree with TRBD1. TRBV23-1 belongs to the ORF category, with a function that is uncertain. J was trimmed by 2 bases and V by 3 bases; bases with no gene match: 7. CDR3 length: 15 amino acids. DNA for the CDR3: TGCGCCAGCAGTCAGTTGGGACAGTGGACCTACGAGCAGTACTTC. Translation gives CASSQLGQWTYEQYF.

The chain combines TRBV18 with TRBJ1-2, with 8 bases that match TRBD1. The CDR3 spans 13 residues. Germline lookup yields CDR1 KGHSH and CDR2 LQKENI. Trimming removed 4 bases from V and 8 bases from J; junction bases left unmatched: 6. CDR3 sequence: CASSLDRVGGYTF. The CDR3 coding sequence is TGTGCCAGCTCACTGGACAGGGTAGGCGGCTACACCTTC.

The CDR3 spells CASSEDRVGGTEAFF. The CDR3, as DNA: TGTGCCAGCAGTGAGGACAGGGTTGGAGGCACTGAAGCTTTCTTT. V is TRBV2 and J is TRBJ1-1; 8 bases are shared with TRBD1. V gave up 3 bases and J gave up 4 bases; unmatched junction bases: 7. Germline V gene data show CDR1 as SNHLY and CDR2 as FYNNEI. The CDR3 length is 15 residues.

The rearrangement links TRBV6-6 to TRBJ1-5; 7 bases align to TRBD1. The trim removed 6 bases at V and 5 bases at J, leaving 7 bases unmatched. Germline lookup yields CDR1 MNHNY and CDR2 SVGAGI (reference sequence). The CDR3 sequence is 14 residues long. CDR3 amino acids: CASSPDRRDQPQHF. CDR3 coding DNA: TGTGCCAGCAGCCCGGACAGGAGGGATCAGCCCCAGCATTTT.